This T cell receptor beta chain was sequenced for a study of CD8 T cells in ankylosing spondylitis. General study points: Characteristic of ankylosing spondylitis blood, it appeared, was a TCR beta motif comprising roughly eight highly homologous variants.

Trimming cost V 5 bases and J 4 bases; bases outside gene matches: 12. This CDR3 is built from 16 residues. The germline V gene encodes CDR1 SEHNR and CDR2 FQNEAQ (reference sequence). TCRdb passed the 5' RACE reads through MiXCR, listing each CDR3 protein once. This sample has tens of thousands of distinct CDR3 sequences, with approximately 8.9% found just once. This clonotype was detected many times. Its antigen remains unknown. The TCR sequence derives from a male donor with ankylosing spondylitis. Sequenced sample: blood, either unsorted or a sorted T cell fraction (not recorded which). This chain links TRBV7-9 with TRBJ2-5; 8 bases align to TRBD2. The CDR3 loop is CASSTFRAGRVETQYF. DNA for the CDR3: TGTGCCAGCAGCACTTTTCGCGCCGGGAGGGTAGAGACCCAGTACTTC.